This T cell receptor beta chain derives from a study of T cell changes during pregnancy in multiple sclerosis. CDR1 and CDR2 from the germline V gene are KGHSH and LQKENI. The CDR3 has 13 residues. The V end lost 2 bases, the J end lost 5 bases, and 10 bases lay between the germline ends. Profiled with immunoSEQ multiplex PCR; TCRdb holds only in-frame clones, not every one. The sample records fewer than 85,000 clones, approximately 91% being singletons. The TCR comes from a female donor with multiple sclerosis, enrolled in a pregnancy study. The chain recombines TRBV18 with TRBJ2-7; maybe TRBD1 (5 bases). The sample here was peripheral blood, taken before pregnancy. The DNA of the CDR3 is TGTGCCAGCTCACCAGGCAGGGTAAACGAGCAGTACTTC. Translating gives CASSPGRVNEQYF. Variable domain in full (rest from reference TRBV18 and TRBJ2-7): NAGVMQNPRHLVRRRGQEARLRCSPMKGHSHVYWYRQLPEEGLKFMVYLQKENIIDESGMPKERFSAEFPKEGPSILRIQQVVRGDSAAYFCASSPGRVNEQYFGPGTRLTVT.